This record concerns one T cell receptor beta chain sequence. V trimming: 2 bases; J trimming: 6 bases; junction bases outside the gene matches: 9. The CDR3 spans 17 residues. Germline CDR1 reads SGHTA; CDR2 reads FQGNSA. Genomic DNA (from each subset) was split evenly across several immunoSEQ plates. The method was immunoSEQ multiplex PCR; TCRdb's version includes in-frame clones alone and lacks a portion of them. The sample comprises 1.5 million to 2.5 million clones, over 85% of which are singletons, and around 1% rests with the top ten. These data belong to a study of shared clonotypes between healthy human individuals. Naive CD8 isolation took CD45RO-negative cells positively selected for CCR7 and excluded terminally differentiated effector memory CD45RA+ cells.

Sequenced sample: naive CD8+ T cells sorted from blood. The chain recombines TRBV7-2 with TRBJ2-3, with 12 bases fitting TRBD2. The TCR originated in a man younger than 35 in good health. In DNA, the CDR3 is TGTGCCAGCAGCTTAATCCTAGCGGGAGGGCCAAGGGATACGCAGTATTTT. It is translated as CASSLILAGGPRDTQYF.